The 3 T cell receptor beta chains below come from one sample, sequenced in a study of T cells in Graves' hyperthyroidism and ophthalmopathy (dated by TCRdb to about 2019). The library was built by means of multiplex PCR. Sequencing used an Illumina HiSeq 2000. The TCR beta CDR3 regions were amplified from RNA transcripts. The TCR CDR3 was subjected to a first round of RT-PCR using the HTBI primer set and the Qiagen OneStep RT-PCR kit. TCRdb reprocessed the public reads (quality trimming at Q25 with fastp, clone calling with MiXCR) and kept in-frame beta chains. For every CDR3 protein sequence, its rows merge into one entry that carries the most common genes and DNA. The sample contains fewer than 500,000 distinct CDR3 sequences, roughly 12% of them found a single time. The top ten hold less than 25% of the sample. Input material: blood. Source of these receptors: a man aged 30 to 39 with Graves' hyperthyroidism that later progressed to Graves' ophthalmopathy.

This clonotype was counted a few times. The chain uses TRBV5-1 and TRBJ2-3; TRBD2 agrees at 9 bases. The CDR3 extends over 17 amino acids. Germline CDR1 reads SGHRS; CDR2 reads YFSETQ. With 0 bases clipped from V and 4 bases from J, the junction kept 9 bases outside the gene matches. CDR3 sequence reads: CASSLGLAGPTADTQYF. The CDR3 region has the DNA TGCGCCAGCAGCTTGGGTCTAGCGGGGCCCACCGCAGATACGCAGTATTTT.

This clonotype was seen at least ten times. V gene TRBV20-1 combines with J gene TRBJ1-2; no definite D call. CDR1 is DFQATT and CDR2 is SNEGSKA in the germline V gene (reference sequence). Deletions cut 0 bases from V and 0 bases from J, with 8 bases between. The CDR3 covers 14 residues. CDR3 in amino acids: CSAREEASNYGYTF. CDR3 coding DNA: TGCAGTGCTAGAGAGGAGGCCTCTAACTATGGCTACACCTTC.

The chain employs TRBV4-1 and TRBJ1-1; D gene ambiguous. This CDR3 is 14 amino acids long. CDR1 is MGHRA, CDR2 YSYEKL, per germline. Trimming shortened V by 1 base and J by 0 bases, and 6 bases separated the two germline ends. CDR3 nucleotide sequence: TGCGCCAGCAGCCAAGCACCCGTGAACACTGAAGCTTTCTTT. It yields the protein CASSQAPVNTEAFF.